A single sample is the source of the 18 T cell receptor beta chains below, sequenced in a study of T cells after yellow fever vaccination. TCRdb re-called the 5' RACE reads through MiXCR, storing one row per CDR3 protein. Found here are some 260,000 distinct CDR3 sequences, roughly 5.2% of them singletons; the top ten hold 2.5% to 4%. Material: CD4+ T cells sorted from PBMCs, obtained on the day of the yellow fever booster vaccination. These receptors all come from a man aged 18 to 35 who received the YFV17D yellow fever vaccine.

V gene TRBV20-1 combines with J gene TRBJ1-6; D not resolved. Trimming pared 6 bases from V and 6 bases from J, leaving 12 bases between. The germline gives CDR1 DFQATT, CDR2 SNEGSKA (reference sequence). CDR3 length equals 13 residues. Here the CDR3 DNA reads TGCAGTGCCCGAAGTGTGTTTAATTCACCCCTCCACTTT. Its translation is CSARSVFNSPLHF.

This clonotype has more than one count but fewer than ten. The chain links TRBV14 to TRBJ2-2; TRBD1 or TRBD2 may be the D gene (6 bases each). Germline V gives CDR1 SGHDN, CDR2 FVKESK. Between the trimmed V and J ends, which lost 1 base and 1 base, there was a span of 10 bases. The length of the CDR3 is 16 residues. The CDR3 coding sequence is TGTGCCAGCAGCCAAGTCGGGGGACAGAACACCGGGGAGCTGTTTTTT. This sequence encodes CASSQVGGQNTGELFF.

There are a few counts of this clonotype. The J gene is TRBJ1-5, the V gene TRBV6-1; D call uncertain. CDR1 and CDR2 (germline): MNHNS, SASEGT. V dropped 4 bases and J dropped 0 bases, with 10 bases sitting between them. The CDR3 covers 15 residues. The DNA for the CDR3 is TGTGCCAGCAGTGGGGGTCCTAATAGCAATCAGCCCCAGCATTTT. It is translated as CASSGGPNSNQPQHF.

This clonotype was detected many times. The chain recombines TRBV29-1 with TRBJ2-1; 9 bases are a match to TRBD1. After removal of 7 bases from V and 5 bases from J, the junction contained 6 bases not matched to a gene. The CDR3 is 13 amino acids. Germline values: CDR1 SQVTM, CDR2 ANQGSEA. The DNA for the CDR3 is TGCAGCGGCCGGGACAGGGTAGACAATGAGCAGTTCTTC. This sequence encodes CSGRDRVDNEQFF.

The CDR3 sequence: CASSLQGTGHTEAFF. Here the CDR3 DNA reads TGTGCCAGCTCACTCCAAGGGACAGGGCACACTGAAGCTTTCTTT. The chain carries TRBV18 and TRBJ1-1, with 9 bases matching TRBD1. V shed 4 bases and J 3 bases; nucleotides not matched to a gene: 6. In germline, CDR1 is KGHSH, CDR2 LQKENI. The length of the CDR3 is 15 residues.

This chain links TRBV7-3 with TRBJ2-3, with 7 bases lining up with TRBD2. CDR3 length: 15 amino acids. CDR1 and CDR2 (germline): SGHTA, FQGTGA. The J segment lost 4 bases and the V segment lost 4 bases, leaving 8 bases of the junction unmatched. The CDR3 nucleotides are TGTGCCAGCAGCTCCGGCGGGCTAGCGGCAGATACGCAGTATTTT. Translating it yields CASSSGGLAADTQYF.

This clonotype was detected only a few times. DNA of the CDR3: TGCGCCACCACTTCAACGGGACAGGGGTGGGGCAATGAGCAGTTCTTC. Its protein product is CATTSTGQGWGNEQFF. The chain joins TRBV5-1 to TRBJ2-1, with 10 bases aligning to TRBD1. The V and J ends lost 9 bases and 6 bases, in that order; junction bases with no gene match: 15. CDR3 length: 16 residues. Germline CDR1 is SGHRS and CDR2 is YFSETQ.

This clonotype showed up many times. This chain uses TRBV7-7 with TRBJ1-3, with 7 positions matching TRBD1. The germline gives CDR1 SSHAT, CDR2 FNYEAQ (reference sequence). Trimming removed 4 bases from V and 4 bases from J; junction bases left unmatched: 1. This CDR3 contains 13 residues. CDR3 bases: TGTGCCAGCAGCTCGGGACAGGGAAACACCATATATTTT. It specifies CASSSGQGNTIYF. The full variable domain, its missing parts supplied by reference TRBV7-7 and TRBJ1-3, is GAGVSQSPRYKVTKRGQDVTLRCDPISSHATLYWYQQALGQGPEFLTYFNYEAQPDKSGLPSDRFSAERPEGSISTLTIQRTEQRDSAMYRCASSSGQGNTIYFGEGSWLTVV.

This clonotype was recorded many times. V and J are TRBV11-1 and TRBJ2-2, with 8 bases fitting TRBD1. Per the germline V gene, CDR1 is SGHAT and CDR2 is FQDESV (reference sequence). Trimming took 5 bases from V and 5 from J; bases not matched to a gene: 7. The CDR3 extends over 15 amino acids. The CDR3 DNA follows: TGTGCCAGCAGCCCTCGGACAGGGAGGACCGGGGAGCTGTTTTTT. Protein: CASSPRTGRTGELFF.

There are a few counts of this clonotype. V usage is TRBV11-3 and J usage is TRBJ2-2; possible D gene TRBD2, 6 bases. The length of the CDR3 is 13 residues. Per the germline V gene, CDR1 is SGHNT and CDR2 is YENEEA. The V gene lost 4 bases and the J gene lost 7 bases, with 10 bases spanning the gap. CDR3 in amino acids: CASSWRGLGELFF. In nucleotides, the CDR3 is TGTGCCAGCAGCTGGAGGGGTCTCGGGGAGCTGTTTTTT.

This clonotype has a handful of counts. The rearrangement joins TRBV20-1 to TRBJ2-7, with D possibly matching TRBD2 (6 bases). Germline CDR1 is DFQATT and CDR2 is SNEGSKA (reference sequence). V was shortened by 6 bases and J by 6 bases, with 15 bases between the two germline ends. This CDR3 is 12 amino acids long. In DNA form, the CDR3 reads TGCAGTGCCCAAGGGGTGACTAGCGAGCAGTACTTC. Translating gives CSAQGVTSEQYF.

This clonotype was counted a few times. The chain employs TRBV10-3 and TRBJ2-1; 8 nucleotides match TRBD2. V lost 10 bases and J lost 2; bases outside the gene matches: 4. The CDR3 loop spans 13 amino acids. The germline CDR1 and CDR2 sequences are ENHRY and SYGVKD. The CDR3 DNA sequence: TGTGCCACCCGCGGGGGGCCCTACAATGAGCAGTTCTTC. Encoded protein: CATRGGPYNEQFF.

The chain links TRBV21-1 to TRBJ2-2; TRBD2 was called by the table and not checked on the DNA. TRBV21-1 is a pseudogene. The CDR3 sequence is 13 residues long. The CDR3 region has the DNA TGTGCCAGACGGGACGGCAACACCGGGGAGCTGTTTTTT. Translating it yields CARRDGNTGELFF.

This clonotype was observed a few times. The chain recombines TRBV10-3 with TRBJ1-5; D not resolved. Germline loops: CDR1 ENHRY, CDR2 SYGVKD. Deletions cut 3 bases from V and 0 bases from J, with 6 bases between. This CDR3 has 14 residues. This CDR3 is CAISDQDSNQPQHF. CDR3 in DNA: TGTGCCATCAGTGACCAAGATAGCAATCAGCCCCAGCATTTT.

This clonotype was detected ten times or more. CDR3 region: CASSPGTGNTEAFF. The CDR3, as DNA: TGCGCCAGCAGCCCCGGGACAGGAAACACTGAAGCTTTCTTT. The rearrangement joins TRBV5-1 to TRBJ1-1; 8 positions match TRBD1. The germline CDR1 and CDR2 sequences are SGHRS and YFSETQ. The V and J ends lost 4 bases and 2 bases, in that order; junction bases with no gene match: 4. The CDR3 length is 14 residues.

This chain connects TRBV20-1 to TRBJ2-3; perhaps TRBD2 as D (5 bases). This CDR3 region has 10 residues. V gave up 3 bases and J gave up 12 bases, with 10 bases separating them. CDR1 and CDR2 from the germline V gene are DFQATT and SNEGSKA (reference sequence). CDR3 nucleotide sequence: TGCAGTGCTAGGCGAGCGGCTCAGTATTTT. It is translated as CSARRAAQYF.

This clonotype was seen a handful of times. The chain links TRBV19 to TRBJ2-3; 7 nucleotides match TRBD2. This CDR3 is 13 amino acids long. Germline CDR1 LNHDA, CDR2 SQIVND (reference sequence). J was trimmed by 1 base and V by 6 bases; bases with no gene match: 1. CDR3 DNA: TGTGCCAGTAGGGGGAGGGGCACAGATACGCAGTATTTT. As protein: CASRGRGTDTQYF.

The chain links TRBV7-2 to TRBJ1-1; D might be TRBD1 (5 bases). The CDR3 consists of 16 residues. Germline CDR1 is SGHTA and CDR2 is FQGNSA. The germline V and J ends were trimmed by 5 bases and 4 bases, with 20 bases remaining between them. The DNA of the CDR3 is TGTGCCAGCAGCCCGCCCGTCCCACCTAGGGGCACTGAAGCTTTCTTT. This encodes CASSPPVPPRGTEAFF.